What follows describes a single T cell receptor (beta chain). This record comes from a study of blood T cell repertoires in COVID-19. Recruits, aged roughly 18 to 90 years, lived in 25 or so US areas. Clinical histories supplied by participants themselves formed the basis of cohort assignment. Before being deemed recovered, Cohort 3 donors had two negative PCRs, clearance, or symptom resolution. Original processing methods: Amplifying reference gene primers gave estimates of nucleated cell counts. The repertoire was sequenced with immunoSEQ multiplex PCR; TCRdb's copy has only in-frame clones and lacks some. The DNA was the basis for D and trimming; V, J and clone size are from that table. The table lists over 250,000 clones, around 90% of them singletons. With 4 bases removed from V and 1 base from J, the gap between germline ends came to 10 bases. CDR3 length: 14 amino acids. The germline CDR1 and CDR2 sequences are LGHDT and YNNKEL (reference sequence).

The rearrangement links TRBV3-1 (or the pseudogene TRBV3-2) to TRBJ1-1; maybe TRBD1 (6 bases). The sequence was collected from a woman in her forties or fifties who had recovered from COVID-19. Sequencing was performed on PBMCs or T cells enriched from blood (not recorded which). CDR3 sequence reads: CASSPQGRNTEAFF. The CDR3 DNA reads TGTGCCAGCAGCCCCCAGGGGCGGAACACTGAAGCTTTCTTT.